This TCR beta chain stems from a study of identifying expanded T cells in peripheral blood. General study findings and limits: Technical replicates showed around 1.2 changed clones; roughly two weeks roughly 15; four weeks 19.

Generated by immunoSEQ multiplex PCR, the TCRdb table keeps only in-frame clones and is missing some. Counted here are some 96,000 clones, roughly 88% occurring once; the ten biggest clones make up around 5%. As to this clone: Its antigen is undetermined.

The CDR3 has 15 residues. V lost 4 bases and J 11 bases, leaving 20 bases between the germline ends. The germline gives CDR1 MNHNS, CDR2 SASEGT. The rearrangement links TRBV6-1 to TRBJ1-4; D remains unclear. The TCR comes from a person aged 18-70 years in good health. The sequencing input was blood. The CDR3 bases are TGTGCCAGCAGTGGTTGGCAGCCTTTAATGAAGAAACTGTTTTTT. Translated: CASSGWQPLMKKLFF.